This T cell receptor (beta chain) came from a study of T cells after yellow fever vaccination (dated by TCRdb to the late 2010s). Describing the broader study: Libraries from fractions with low cell numbers were prepared with the SMART-Seq v4 Ultra Low Input RNA kit. To follow T-cell clones before and after primary and booster YFV17D yellow fever vaccination, bulk TCR alpha and beta repertoires were sequenced over time. Two healthy male donors made up the cohort, one aged 18 to 30 years and the other aged 30 to 39 years. Blood samples were taken at several timepoints before and after primary and secondary immunization, and bulk PBMC replicates and cell subsets were isolated. On the study overall, not on this receptor specifically: The study included only a couple of donors, which limits how far the findings can be generalized. After the booster, most of the clones that had expanded following primary vaccination were detected again (roughly 97% of CD4 and around 90% of CD8), which suggests that memory was broadly maintained. The secondary T-cell response was weaker than the primary response but faster, peaking on day 5 instead of day 15. A small share of clonotypes was detected in both CD4 and CD8 compartments, with the overlap likely arising from convergent recombination. Computational filtering was required because FACS-sorted repertoires could contain abundant contaminating clonotypes from the bulk population.

TCR cDNA was made using 5'RACE template switching, a step that added a universal primer site and unique molecular identifiers. cDNA synthesis was primed from both the TCR alpha and TCR beta constant segments. Library amplification involved two PCR steps, and the second step added sample barcodes and sequencing adapters. Libraries were sequenced on Illumina HiSeq 2500 (2x100 bp) or NovaSeq (2x150 bp). The source study handled its data this way. MIGEC was used to demultiplex reads and collapse the reads into UMI consensus sequences, and MiXCR was used for V(D)J alignment. Vaccine-responding clonotypes were identified with edgeR using replicate PBMC samples, with FDR below 0.01 and a log2 fold change above 5 up to day 15 being required. Bulk clonotypes were assigned CD4 or CD8 identity according to which sequenced CD4 or CD8 repertoire held them at higher abundance. The raw public reads went through TCRdb reprocessing: fastp at Q25, MiXCR clone calling, in-frame beta chains kept. When rows share a CDR3 protein, they turn into one entry using the most common DNA and genes. In this record, the V and J calls reflect TCRdb's handling and not the investigators' own analysis. This sample comprises 620,000 or so distinct CDR3 sequences, around 16% of them detected only once. The biggest ten clones account for 17% of the sample.

This clonotype was detected a few times. Its antigen is not yet known. Nothing much larger sits one base from this clone, and base qualities are not available. The germline V gene (reference sequence) gives CDR1 as LNHNV and CDR2 as YYDKDF. Relative to germline, V is missing 2 bases and J is missing 4 bases, with 4 bases of the junction outside any gene match. The CDR3 starts with the cysteine, ends with the phenylalanine, and has 15 residues. Solely the CDR3 DNA is kept, with 45 bases framed from the first base. The sample's treatment or condition label, in plain terms: live attenuated yellow fever vaccine strain. At each blood-draw timepoint, two biological replicates of bulk PBMCs were obtained. PBMCs were isolated from peripheral blood using a standard Ficoll-Paque protocol. RNA was extracted with TriZol from bulk PBMCs, CD4 and CD8 fractions, and dextramer-positive and dextramer-negative fractions.

In this chain, TRBV15 is recombined with TRBJ2-2, with 7 middle bases fitting TRBD1. This sequence was found in a man aged 18 to 30 who received the YFV17D yellow fever vaccine. The sample was PBMCs, taken less than 6 days after the first yellow fever vaccination. The CDR3 protein is CATSRYRGGTGELFF. At the DNA level, the sequence is TGTGCCACCAGCAGATACAGGGGTGGCACCGGGGAGCTGTTTTTT.